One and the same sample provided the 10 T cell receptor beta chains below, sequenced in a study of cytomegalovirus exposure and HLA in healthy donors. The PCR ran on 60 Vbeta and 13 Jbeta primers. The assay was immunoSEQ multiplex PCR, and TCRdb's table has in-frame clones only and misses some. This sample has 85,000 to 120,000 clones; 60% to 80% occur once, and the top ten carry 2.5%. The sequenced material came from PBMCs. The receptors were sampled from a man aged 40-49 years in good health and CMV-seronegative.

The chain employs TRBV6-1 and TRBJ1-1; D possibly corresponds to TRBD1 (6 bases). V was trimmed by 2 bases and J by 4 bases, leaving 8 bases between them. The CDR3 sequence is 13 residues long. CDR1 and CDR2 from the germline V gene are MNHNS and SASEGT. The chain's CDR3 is CASSEFRGTEAFF. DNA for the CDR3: TGTGCCAGCAGTGAATTCAGGGGCACTGAAGCTTTCTTT.

This chain's CDR3 is CASSSQTGGLSGNTIYF. CDR3 bases: TGTGCCAGCAGCTCTCAGACAGGGGGTTTGTCTGGAAACACCATATATTTT. The chain uses TRBV7-6 and TRBJ1-3, with TRBD1 matching over 9 bases. This CDR3 has 17 residues. Germline trimming cut 4 bases from V and 1 base from J; bases unmatched to any gene: 8. Germline CDR1 reads SGHVS; CDR2 reads FNYEAQ.

CDR3 amino acids: CASSPDRGLDTQYF. The CDR3, as DNA: TGTGCCAGCAGTCCGGACAGGGGCCTGGATACGCAGTATTTT. The J gene is TRBJ2-3, the V gene TRBV6-1, with TRBD1 matching over 9 bases. The V gene end was trimmed by 5 bases and the J gene end by 6 bases; junction bases not matched to a gene: 6. CDR3 length: 14 residues. CDR1 and CDR2 (germline): MNHNS, SASEGT.

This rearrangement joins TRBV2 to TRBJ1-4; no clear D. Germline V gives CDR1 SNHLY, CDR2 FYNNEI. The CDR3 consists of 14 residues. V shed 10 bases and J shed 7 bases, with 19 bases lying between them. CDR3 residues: CAITPRDEGEKLFF. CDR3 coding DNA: TGTGCCATTACGCCCCGGGATGAAGGTGAAAAACTGTTTTTT.

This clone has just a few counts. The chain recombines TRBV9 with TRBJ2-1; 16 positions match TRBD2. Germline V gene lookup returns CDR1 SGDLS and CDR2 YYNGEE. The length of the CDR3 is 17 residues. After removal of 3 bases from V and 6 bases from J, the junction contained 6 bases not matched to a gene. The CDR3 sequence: CASSEGLAGGVPNEQFF. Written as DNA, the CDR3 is TGTGCCAGCAGCGAGGGACTAGCGGGGGGGGTACCCAATGAGCAGTTCTTC.

CDR3 residues: CASSLTGGINTGELFF. DNA for the CDR3: TGTGCCAGCAGCTTAACTGGCGGAATTAACACCGGGGAGCTGTTTTTT. The chain carries TRBV7-3 and TRBJ2-2, with no clear D. Trimming shortened V by 0 bases and J by 2 bases, and 10 bases separated the two germline ends. CDR1 and CDR2 from the germline V gene are SGHTA and FQGTGA. The CDR3 covers 16 residues.

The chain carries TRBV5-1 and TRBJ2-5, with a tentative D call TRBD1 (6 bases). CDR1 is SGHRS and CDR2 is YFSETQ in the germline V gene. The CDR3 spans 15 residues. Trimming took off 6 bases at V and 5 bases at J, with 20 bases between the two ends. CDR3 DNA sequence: TGCGCCAGCACCGCAGTAGGGGGATGGAGGGAGACCCAGTACTTC. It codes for CASTAVGGWRETQYF.

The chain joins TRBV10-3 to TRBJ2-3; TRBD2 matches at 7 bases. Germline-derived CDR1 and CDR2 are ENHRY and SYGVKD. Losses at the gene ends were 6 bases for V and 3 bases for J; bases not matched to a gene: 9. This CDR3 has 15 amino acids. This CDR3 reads CAIRAHGGGTDTQYF. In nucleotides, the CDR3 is TGTGCCATCAGAGCACACGGGGGAGGGACAGATACGCAGTATTTT.

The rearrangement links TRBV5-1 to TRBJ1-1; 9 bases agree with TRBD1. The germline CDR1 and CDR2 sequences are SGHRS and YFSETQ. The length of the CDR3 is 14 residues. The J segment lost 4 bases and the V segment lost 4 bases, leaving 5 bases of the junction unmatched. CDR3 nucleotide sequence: TGCGCCAGCAGCCAGCTGACAGGGGGCACTGAAGCTTTCTTT. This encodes CASSQLTGGTEAFF.

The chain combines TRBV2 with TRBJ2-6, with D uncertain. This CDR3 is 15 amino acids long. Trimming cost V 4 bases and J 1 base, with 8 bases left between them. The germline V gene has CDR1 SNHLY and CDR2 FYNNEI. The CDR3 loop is CASSGRQSGANVLTF. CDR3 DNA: TGTGCCAGCAGTGGCAGACAATCTGGGGCCAACGTCCTGACTTTC.